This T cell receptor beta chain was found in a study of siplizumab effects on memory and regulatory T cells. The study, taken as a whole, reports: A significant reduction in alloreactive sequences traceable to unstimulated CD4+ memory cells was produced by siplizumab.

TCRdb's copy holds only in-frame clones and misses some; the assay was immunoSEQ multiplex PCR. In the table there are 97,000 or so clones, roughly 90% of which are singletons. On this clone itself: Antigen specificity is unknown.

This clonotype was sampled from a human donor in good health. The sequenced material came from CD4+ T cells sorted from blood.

CDR3 sequence: CASSFTGTNNEQYF. The CDR3 DNA follows: TGTGCCAGCAGCTTCACAGGGACTAATAACGAGCAGTACTTC. V is TRBV5-5 and J is TRBJ2-7; perhaps TRBD2 as D (7 bases). The CDR3 runs to 14 residues. V was pared by 2 bases and J by 5 bases, with 14 bases between. CDR1 SGHKS and CDR2 YYEKEE come from the germline V gene (reference sequence).